Below, 30 T cell receptor beta chains from the same sample are listed, as sequenced in a study of control samples from healthy donors and cancer patients. The table came from immunoSEQ multiplex PCR; TCRdb's copy has only in-frame clones and leaves some out. The sample has 100,000 to 150,000 clones, roughly 86% seen once. The material sequenced was blood. The source is a man in his fifties or sixties in good health.

The DNA of the CDR3 is TGTGCCAGCAGGATATTGACAGGGAACACTGAAGCTTTCTTT. This codes for CASRILTGNTEAFF. The chain carries TRBV27 and TRBJ1-1; perhaps TRBD1 as D (6 bases). Germline values: CDR1 MNHEY, CDR2 SMNVEV (reference sequence). Trimming took 6 bases from V and 1 from J, leaving 12 bases between them. The CDR3 extends over 14 amino acids.

V usage is TRBV28 and J usage is TRBJ1-1; D is undetermined. V gave up 6 bases and J gave up 5 bases, with 7 bases separating them. The CDR3 runs to 11 residues. Germline V CDR1 and CDR2: MDHEN, SYDVKM. DNA of the CDR3: TGTGCCAGCAGGGGGATGACTGAAGCTTTCTTT. Translated: CASRGMTEAFF.

There are a few counts of this clone. V usage is TRBV30 and J usage is TRBJ2-1; D not certain. V dropped 0 bases and J dropped 6 bases, with 12 bases sitting between them. The CDR3 covers 14 residues. CDR1 and CDR2 from the germline V gene are GTSNPN and SVGIG (reference sequence). The DNA of the CDR3 is TGTGCCTGGAGTGTAGGTCTCCGCCTCAATGAGCAGTTCTTC. Amino acid sequence: CAWSVGLRLNEQFF.

This clone was picked up a small number of times. The chain uses TRBV5-4 and TRBJ1-3; D gene uncertain. The germline V and J ends were trimmed by 4 bases and 3 bases, with 14 bases remaining between them. Looked up from germline, CDR1 is SGHNT and CDR2 is YYREEE (reference sequence). There are 15 residues in the CDR3. In nucleotides, the CDR3 is TGTGCCAGCAGCCCCGAGGGCCTCCTTGGAAACACCATATATTTT. It encodes CASSPEGLLGNTIYF.

This clone was observed a handful of times. V usage is TRBV2 and J usage is TRBJ2-1; 9 nucleotides align to TRBD1. The CDR3 has 15 residues. J lost 7 bases, V lost 3 bases, and 7 bases had no gene match. CDR1 and CDR2 (germline): SNHLY, FYNNEI. CDR3 protein: CASSDGDRDKNEQFF. The CDR3 nucleotides read TGTGCCAGCAGTGATGGGGACAGGGATAAAAATGAGCAGTTCTTC.

The V call is TRBV3-1 (or the pseudogene TRBV3-2), the J call TRBJ2-3, with D unclear. Germline assignment: CDR1 LGHDT and CDR2 YNNKEL (reference sequence). The CDR3 has 13 residues. The V end was cut by 3 bases, the J end by 4 bases, with 8 bases between. CDR3 sequence reads: CASSHLLADTQYF. CDR3 DNA: TGTGCCAGCAGCCACCTCCTCGCAGATACGCAGTATTTT.

The chain links TRBV6-1 to TRBJ1-5; 7 bases match TRBD1. This CDR3 contains 15 residues. CDR1 MNHNS and CDR2 SASEGT come from the germline V gene. J lost 4 bases, V lost 3 bases, and 6 bases had no gene match. The CDR3 DNA follows: TGTGCCAGCAGTGAGGCAGGGGGTAGTAATCAGCCCCAGCATTTT. Amino acids: CASSEAGGSNQPQHF.

This clone was recorded only once. V is TRBV5-5 and J is TRBJ1-2; D possibly corresponds to TRBD1 (5 bases). This CDR3 is 12 amino acids long. Germline V gene lookup returns CDR1 SGHKS and CDR2 YYEKEE (reference sequence). Trimming took off 4 bases at V and 5 bases at J, with 9 bases between the two ends. CDR3 sequence (DNA): TGTGCCAGCAGCCGGGACCCTTATGGCTACACCTTC. It yields the protein CASSRDPYGYTF.

This rearrangement joins TRBV13 to TRBJ2-4; D unclear. The CDR3 has 11 amino acids. V lost 5 bases, J lost 5 bases, and 4 bases lay in between. Germline CDR1 PRHDT, CDR2 FYEKMQ (reference sequence). The DNA of the CDR3 is TGTGCCAGCAGCGACGAAAACATTCAGTACTTC. It translates to CASSDENIQYF.

The chain joins TRBV4-1 to TRBJ1-4; D is possibly TRBD1 (5 bases). This CDR3 contains 16 residues. Trimming took off 0 bases at V and 8 bases at J, with 16 bases between the two ends. Germline CDR1 and CDR2: MGHRA and YSYEKL. The CDR3 nucleotides are TGCGCCAGCAGCCAAGAACCCCTTGGGGCGGGCGAAAAACTGTTTTTT. The encoded protein is CASSQEPLGAGEKLFF.

V gene TRBV6-5 combines with J gene TRBJ1-5; weak D call: TRBD1 (6 bases). The CDR3 sequence is 14 residues long. From germline, CDR1 is MNHEY and CDR2 SVGAGI. The V end was cut by 10 bases, the J end by 7 bases, with 20 bases between. In nucleotides, the CDR3 is TGTGCCACCGCACTCCAGGGGTTTAACCAGCCCCAGCATTTT. Translating it yields CATALQGFNQPQHF.

The chain carries TRBV21-1 and TRBJ1-1. TRBV21-1 is noted as a pseudogene. The CDR3 totals 12 residues. The CDR3 loop reads CASSKLTDEAFF. In nucleotides, the CDR3 is TGTGCCAGCAGCAAGTTGACGGATGAAGCTTTCTTT.

V is TRBV6-5 and J is TRBJ1-2, with TRBD1 as a possible D gene (5 bases). Germline V gives CDR1 MNHEY, CDR2 SVGAGI. The CDR3 contains 12 residues. V dropped 5 bases and J dropped 11 bases, with 15 bases sitting between them. In DNA form, the CDR3 reads TGTGCCAGCAGTACTGAGGGTGAGGGGTACACCTTC. Translation gives CASSTEGEGYTF.

This clone has a handful of counts. V usage is TRBV21-1 and J usage is TRBJ2-2; TRBD1 is the table's D call, not checked against the DNA. TRBV21-1 is a known pseudogene. The CDR3 is made up of 21 amino acids. CDR3 in amino acids: CASSKVAGQSLQAYNTGELFF. The CDR3 DNA reads as TGTGCCAGCAGCAAAGTGGCGGGACAGAGCCTTCAAGCTTATAACACCGGGGAGCTGTTTTTT.

The chain links TRBV2 to TRBJ2-3; TRBD2 matches 8 bases. Trimming at V came to 2 bases and at J to 1 base, leaving 5 bases not matched to a gene. Per germline, CDR1 SNHLY and CDR2 FYNNEI. The CDR3 extends over 16 amino acids. The CDR3, as DNA: TGTGCCAGCAGTGAACCGAGCGGGGGCGGCACAGATACGCAGTATTTT. Translated: CASSEPSGGGTDTQYF. Combining the CDR3 with reference TRBV2 and TRBJ2-3 gives the whole variable domain EPEVTQTPSHQVTQMGQEVILRCVPISNHLYFYWYRQILGQKVEFLVSFYNNEISEKSEIFDDQFSVERPDGSNFTLKIRSTKLEDSAMYFCASSEPSGGGTDTQYFGPGTRLTVL.

A few counts support this clone. The chain couples TRBV7-9 to TRBJ1-2, with D unresolved. V lost 3 bases and J 0 bases, leaving 8 bases between the germline ends. This CDR3 spans 14 amino acids. Germline V lookup: CDR1 SEHNR, CDR2 FQNEAQ (reference sequence). The CDR3 DNA reads TGTGCCAGCAGCTTTGACATTACTAACTATGGCTACACCTTC. It specifies CASSFDITNYGYTF. The whole variable domain, filled in from reference TRBV7-9 and TRBJ1-2, reads DTGVSQNPRHKITKRGQNVTFRCDPISEHNRLYWYRQTLGQGPEFLTYFQNEAQLEKSRLLSDRFSAERPKGSFSTLEIQRTEQGDSAMYLCASSFDITNYGYTFGSGTRLTVV.

CDR3 protein: CASSLMTENTEAFF. The CDR3 DNA reads TGCGCCAGCAGCTTAATGACAGAGAACACTGAAGCTTTCTTT. This rearrangement joins TRBV5-1 to TRBJ1-1, with D possibly TRBD1 on 5 matching bases. V was trimmed by 2 bases and J by 1 base, leaving 9 bases between them. This CDR3 region has 14 residues. Germline assignment: CDR1 SGHRS and CDR2 YFSETQ.

The gene calls are TRBV5-4 and TRBJ1-1; the D is unclear. The CDR3 runs 14 residues. Germline assignment: CDR1 SGHNT and CDR2 YYREEE (reference sequence). Trimming stripped 2 bases from V and 0 bases from J, with 8 bases between. The CDR3 nucleotides are TGTGCCAGCAGCTTTGGACCGATGAACACTGAAGCTTTCTTT. Translation: CASSFGPMNTEAFF.

This rearrangement joins TRBV19 to TRBJ1-2, with TRBD1 identical over 9 bases. The CDR3 has 16 residues. J gave up 8 bases and V 4 bases, and 14 bases lay outside the gene matches. Germline lookup yields CDR1 LNHDA and CDR2 SQIVND (reference sequence). CDR3 sequence (DNA): TGTGCCAGTAGTACCTCCGGGACAGGGAGATCGCGCGGCTACACCTTC. Its protein is CASSTSGTGRSRGYTF.

The V call is TRBV14, the J call TRBJ1-1; D might be TRBD1 (5 bases). Germline V gene lookup returns CDR1 SGHDN and CDR2 FVKESK. CDR3 length: 14 amino acids. Trimming took 6 bases from V and 1 from J, leaving 12 bases between them. Here the CDR3 reads CASRAHGGNTEAFF. In nucleotides, the CDR3 is TGTGCCAGCAGGGCGCACGGGGGGAACACTGAAGCTTTCTTT.

V gene TRBV5-1 combines with J gene TRBJ1-2; D might be TRBD1 (6 bases). This CDR3 has 14 residues. Between the trimmed V and J ends, which lost 4 bases and 5 bases, there was a span of 15 bases. The V gene's germline CDR1 is SGHRS and CDR2 YFSETQ. CDR3 nucleotide sequence: TGCGCCAGCAGCCCCCGACAGGATACTTATGGCTACACCTTC. As protein: CASSPRQDTYGYTF. Supplemented by reference TRBV5-1 and TRBJ1-2, the full variable domain reads KAGVTQTPRYLIKTRGQQVTLSCSPISGHRSVSWYQQTPGQGLQFLFEYFSETQRNKGNFPGRFSGRQFSNSRSEMNVSTLELGDSALYLCASSPRQDTYGYTFGSGTRLTVV.

J is TRBJ1-1 and V is TRBV19, with D uncertain. There are 14 residues in the CDR3. The V and J ends lost 7 bases and 1 base respectively, with 13 bases between them. CDR1 is LNHDA and CDR2 is SQIVND in the germline V gene (reference sequence). The CDR3 spells CASNHRSENTEAFF. The CDR3 DNA follows: TGTGCCAGTAACCATCGGAGCGAGAACACTGAAGCTTTCTTT.

In its sample, this clone was seen a few times. J is TRBJ1-4 and V is TRBV7-2; 10 positions agree with TRBD1. Germline V CDR1 and CDR2: SGHTA, FQGNSA. CDR3 length: 16 amino acids. V dropped 5 bases and J dropped 2; count of bases not matched to a gene: 5. This chain's CDR3 is CASSLTGGGTNEKLFF. DNA of the CDR3: TGTGCCAGCAGCCTGACAGGGGGCGGCACTAATGAAAAACTGTTTTTT.

The chain combines TRBV3-1 (or the pseudogene TRBV3-2) with TRBJ1-4; 8 bases are shared with TRBD1. The germline V gene encodes CDR1 LGHDT and CDR2 YNNKEL (reference sequence). V was clipped by 4 bases and J by 2 bases; unmatched bases: 3. The CDR3 extends over 15 amino acids. As DNA, the CDR3 is TGTGCCAGCAGCCTCGGGACAGGCACTAATGAAAAACTGTTTTTT. Translated: CASSLGTGTNEKLFF.

This clone was counted once. This chain joins TRBV18 and TRBJ2-2, with D possibly TRBD1 on 6 matching bases. Germline assignment: CDR1 KGHSH and CDR2 LQKENI. This CDR3 region has 15 residues. V was cut by 2 bases and J by 6 bases, with 13 bases left in between. CDR3 DNA sequence: TGTGCCAGCTCACCAAGCAGGGGAAACCCCGGGGAGCTGTTTTTT. It yields the protein CASSPSRGNPGELFF.

The rearrangement links TRBV19 to TRBJ1-2; TRBD1 matches 8 bases. Germline values: CDR1 LNHDA, CDR2 SQIVND (reference sequence). This CDR3 is built from 16 residues. V was clipped by 3 bases and J by 4 bases; unmatched bases: 10. This chain's CDR3 is CASSMGPRTGSYGYTF. In nucleotides, the CDR3 is TGTGCCAGTAGTATGGGCCCCCGGACAGGGAGCTATGGCTACACCTTC. Complete variable domain (other parts from reference TRBV19 and TRBJ1-2): DGGITQSPKYLFRKEGQNVTLSCEQNLNHDAMYWYRQDPGQGLRLIYYSQIVNDFQKGDIAEGYSVSREKKESFPLTVTSAQKNPTAFYLCASSMGPRTGSYGYTFGSGTRLTVV.

J is TRBJ2-2 and V is TRBV5-1, with 9 bases aligning to TRBD1. This CDR3 spans 16 amino acids. Germline assignment: CDR1 SGHRS and CDR2 YFSETQ. V gave up 4 bases and J gave up 5 bases; unmatched junction bases: 9. The CDR3, as DNA: TGCGCCAGCAGCACTCCGGGACAGGGAAGGACCGGGGAGCTGTTTTTT. Residues: CASSTPGQGRTGELFF.

J is TRBJ2-1 and V is TRBV4-1; 9 nucleotides agree with TRBD2. With 6 bases clipped from V and 3 bases from J, the junction kept 18 bases outside the gene matches. The germline CDR1 and CDR2 sequences are MGHRA and YSYEKL. The CDR3 consists of 19 residues. This CDR3 reads CASSPRAGGPNLNYNEQFF. For the CDR3, the DNA is TGCGCCAGCAGTCCCAGAGCGGGGGGCCCTAATCTCAACTACAATGAGCAGTTCTTC.

V is TRBV5-1 and J is TRBJ1-5; weak D call: TRBD1 (5 bases). Germline V lookup: CDR1 SGHRS, CDR2 YFSETQ. This CDR3 is 15 amino acids long. Deletions cut 0 bases from V and 7 bases from J, with 14 bases between. The CDR3 bases are TGCGCCAGCAGCTTGGATGGGGGAGTGGGACAGCCCCAGCATTTT. Its translation is CASSLDGGVGQPQHF.

The chain couples TRBV19 to TRBJ1-2, with 8 bases aligning to TRBD1. Germline lookup yields CDR1 LNHDA and CDR2 SQIVND (reference sequence). This CDR3 has 13 residues. Trimming removed 7 bases from V and 7 bases from J; junction bases left unmatched: 8. The CDR3 DNA sequence: TGTGCCAGTACCCAGGGGGCCAGGGTTGGCTACACCTTC. It is translated as CASTQGARVGYTF.